The clone carrying this T cell receptor beta chain was seen many times. Its antigen is currently unknown. The germline V gene has CDR1 DFQATT and CDR2 SNEGSKA (reference sequence). J was trimmed by 5 bases and V by 0 bases; bases with no gene match: 13. The CDR3 contains 18 residues. Stable disease denoted Graves' hyperthyroidism without ophthalmopathy progression within 18 months. Patients were excluded for uncontrolled infection, other autoimmune disease, pregnancy or lactation. This sample was taken from a study of T cells in Graves' hyperthyroidism and ophthalmopathy. It was RNA transcripts that yielded the amplified TCR beta CDR3 regions. An initial round of RT-PCR targeting the TCR CDR3 relied on the HTBI primer set. TCRdb reprocessed the multiplex PCR reads with MiXCR, giving one entry per CDR3 protein. The sample lists about 200,000 distinct CDR3 sequences, around 16% seen once, with around 52% in the top ten.

Notes on the study in general: Appearing also in blood were most of the thyroid clonotypes expanded above 0.001.

V and J are TRBV20-1 and TRBJ2-2; 9 nucleotides line up with TRBD2. The clonotype was recovered from a woman aged 50 to 65 with Graves' hyperthyroidism. Sequenced input: blood. CDR3 amino acids: CSARDLRLQREETGELFF. In DNA, the CDR3 is TGCAGTGCTAGAGATCTACGACTACAGCGGGAGGAGACCGGGGAGCTGTTTTTT.